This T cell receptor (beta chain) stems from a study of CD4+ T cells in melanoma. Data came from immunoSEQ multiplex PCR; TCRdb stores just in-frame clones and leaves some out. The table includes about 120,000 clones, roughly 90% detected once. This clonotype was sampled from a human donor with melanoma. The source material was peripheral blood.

CDR3 in amino acids: CASSSGQRHTYGYTF. DNA for the CDR3: TGTGCCAGCAGTTCGGGACAGCGCCACACCTATGGCTACACCTTC. The J gene is TRBJ1-2, the V gene TRBV27; 7 positions agree with TRBD1. Looked up from germline, CDR1 is MNHEY and CDR2 is SMNVEV (reference sequence). The CDR3 sequence is 15 residues long. V shed 4 bases, J shed 4 bases, and the junction held 9 bases outside the gene matches.